Listed here are 7 T cell receptor beta chains from one sample, sequenced in a study of response to subunit inactivated influenza vaccine (dated by TCRdb to the late 2010s). The method behind the library was RT-PCR. Sequenced on an Illumina HiSeq 2500. In-frame beta chains were kept once TCRdb had trimmed the public reads at Q25 with fastp and called clones with MiXCR. Identical CDR3 proteins give one entry, which carries the most common genes and DNA. The sample yields about 780,000 distinct CDR3 sequences; approximately 18% were counted once. The ten most abundant clones make up approximately 11% of the sample. Sample: PBMCs from blood, taken roughly 5 days after vaccination. Receptors were obtained from a man between 50 and 59 years old who received an inactivated influenza vaccine. Donor details come from another sample of the same person, matched by shared clones.

This clonotype came up a few times. This chain uses TRBV6-5 with TRBJ1-2; 9 bases align to TRBD1. Germline V lookup: CDR1 MNHEY, CDR2 SVGAGI. The V segment lost 4 bases and the J segment 6 bases; nucleotides outside the gene matches: 6. The length of the CDR3 is 14 residues. The CDR3 DNA is TGTGCCAGCAGTTTCTACAGGGGGCTGGATGGCTACACCTTC. It codes for CASSFYRGLDGYTF.

This clonotype occurred a few times. V gene TRBV5-6 combines with J gene TRBJ2-3, with 8 bases aligning to TRBD1. The CDR3 consists of 17 residues. Germline CDR1 reads SGHDT; CDR2 reads YYEEEE. Losses at the gene ends were 3 bases for V and 6 bases for J; bases not matched to a gene: 15. CDR3 DNA sequence: TGTGCCAGCAGCTCGCCCCCAGGACAGGGAACGTTCGATACGCAGTATTTT. Amino acid sequence: CASSSPPGQGTFDTQYF.

In its sample, this clonotype was seen many times. The CDR3 nucleotides read TGTGCCATCAGTGAGGGGGGCGGGACCCAGTACTTC. Amino acid sequence: CAISEGGGTQYF. This chain joins TRBV10-3 and TRBJ2-5; D possibly corresponds to TRBD1 (6 bases). CDR3 length equals 12 residues. Germline-derived CDR1 and CDR2 are ENHRY and SYGVKD. Deletions cut 2 bases from V and 7 bases from J, with 8 bases between.

V usage is TRBV9 and J usage is TRBJ2-7; possibly TRBD1 for D (5 bases). Trimming took 4 bases from V and 4 from J, leaving 18 bases between them. Germline V gives CDR1 SGDLS, CDR2 YYNGEE. The CDR3 extends over 15 amino acids. The CDR3 DNA follows: TGTGCCAGCAGCCAGGACACGTCCCCCCGTTACGAGCAGTACTTC. Protein: CASSQDTSPRYEQYF.

This sequence joins TRBV10-3 and TRBJ1-2; D is undetermined. CDR1 and CDR2 from the germline V gene are ENHRY and SYGVKD. This CDR3 has 13 residues. Trimming left V 0 bases short and J 10 bases short, with 12 bases between. DNA for the CDR3: TGTGCCATCAGTGAGTCGACTCTAGCAATCTACACCTTC. It codes for CAISESTLAIYTF.

In its sample, this clonotype was seen a few times. This chain links TRBV4-3 with TRBJ2-7, with 9 nucleotides matching TRBD2. The V gene's germline CDR1 is LGHNA and CDR2 YSLEER. The CDR3 length is 16 residues. V was pared by 1 base and J by 7 bases, with 11 bases of the junction left unmatched. CDR3 residues: CASSQGTAGGAGEQYF. Here the CDR3 DNA reads TGCGCCAGCAGCCAAGGAACAGCGGGGGGAGCGGGGGAGCAGTACTTC.

This clonotype occurred many times. The V and J genes are TRBV7-2 and TRBJ2-7; D is unclear. Germline CDR1 reads SGHTA; CDR2 reads FQGNSA. Trimming took 1 base from V and 3 from J, leaving 7 bases between them. The CDR3 contains 13 residues. The CDR3 region has the DNA TGTGCCAGCAGCTTAGAACGGAACTACGAGCAGTACTTC. This translates into CASSLERNYEQYF.